This TCR beta chain is drawn from a study of tumor-infiltrating lymphocytes in primary liver carcinoma. Study context: Surgical resection served as treatment for the primary liver carcinoma of these patients. Findings of the study overall: Overlap between tumor regions exceeded overlap of tumor with adjacent tissue or blood.

Starting material of 400 to 600 ng total RNA yielded TCR beta cDNA via a constant-region primer. TCR beta libraries came from three nested multiplex PCR rounds using slightly modified ARM-PCR. In the first two PCR rounds, TRBV1-TRBV30 forward primers were paired with a C-beta reverse primer, and each round lasted approximately 10 cycles. TCRdb re-called the multiplex PCR reads through MiXCR, storing one row per CDR3 protein. The data contain about 330,000 distinct CDR3 sequences, about two thirds of them singletons. Germline CDR1 reads MNHEY; CDR2 reads SVGAGI. V lost 7 bases to trimming and J lost 9 bases, with 13 bases between them. This CDR3 is built from 13 residues. For blood RNA, unsorted whole blood served as the source, and germline DNA was extracted too. An approximately 4.3-milliliter peripheral blood sample was collected before surgery. Remarks on this clonotype: The antigen is unknown.

The gene calls are TRBV6-5 and TRBJ2-6; D might be TRBD2 (6 bases). The sequenced material came from peripheral blood. The source of this sequence is a man aged 40-49 years with primary liver carcinoma and hepatitis B virus infection. The CDR3 is CASTEWRGNVLTF. The CDR3, as DNA: TGTGCCAGCACCGAGTGGAGGGGCAACGTCCTGACTTTC.